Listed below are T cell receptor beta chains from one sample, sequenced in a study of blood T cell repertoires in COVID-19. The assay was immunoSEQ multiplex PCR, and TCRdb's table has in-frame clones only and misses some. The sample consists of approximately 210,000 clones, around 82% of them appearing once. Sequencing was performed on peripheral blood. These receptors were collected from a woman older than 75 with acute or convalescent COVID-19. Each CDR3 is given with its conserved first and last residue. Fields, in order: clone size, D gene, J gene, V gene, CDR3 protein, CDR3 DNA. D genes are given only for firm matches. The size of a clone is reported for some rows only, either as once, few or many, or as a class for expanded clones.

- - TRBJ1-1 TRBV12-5 CASGRPQGKAFF TGTGCTAGTGGCCGACCTCAGGGAAAAGCTTTCTTT
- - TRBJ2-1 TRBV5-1 CASSLPRRGSYNEQFF TGCGCCAGCAGCTTGCCCCGGCGGGGCTCCTACAATGAGCAGTTCTTC
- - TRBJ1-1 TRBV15 CATSRERGLTEAFF TGTGCCACCAGCAGAGAGCGGGGCCTAACTGAAGCTTTCTTT
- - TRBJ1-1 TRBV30 CAWSVLGTKEAFF TGTGCCTGGAGTGTACTCGGGACAAAAGAAGCTTTCTTT
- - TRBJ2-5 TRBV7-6 CASSRLGGRETQYF TGTGCCAGCAGCCGCCTGGGGGGGCGAGAGACCCAGTACTTC
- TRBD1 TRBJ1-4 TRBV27 CASSLRDRGEKLFF TGTGCCAGCAGTTTACGGGACAGGGGCGAAAAACTGTTTTTT
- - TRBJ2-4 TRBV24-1 CATSDLDRLWYF TGTGCCACCAGTGACCTTGACAGGCTCTGGTACTTC
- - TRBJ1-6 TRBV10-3 CAISVGGDANNSPLHF TGTGCCATCAGTGTAGGGGGGGACGCCAATAATTCACCCCTCCACTTT
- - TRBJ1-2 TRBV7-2 CASSVPQGNYGYTF TGTGCCAGCAGCGTTCCACAGGGAAACTATGGCTACACCTTC
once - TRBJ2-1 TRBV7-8 CASSTEIGQGHLRAYNEQFF TGTGCCAGCAGCACAGAGATCGGGCAGGGCCACTTACGGGCCTACAATGAGCAGTTCTTC
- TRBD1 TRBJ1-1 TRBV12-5 CASGPQTGVGTEAFF TGTGCTAGTGGTCCCCAGACAGGGGTTGGTACTGAAGCTTTCTTT
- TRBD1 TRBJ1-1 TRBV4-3 CASSHSTGTGGEATEAFF TGCGCCAGCAGCCATTCCACCGGGACAGGGGGCGAGGCCACTGAAGCTTTCTTT
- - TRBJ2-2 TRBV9 CASSAGDAANTGELFF TGTGCCAGCAGCGCGGGGGACGCCGCGAACACCGGGGAGCTGTTTTTT
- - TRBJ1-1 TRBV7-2 CASSPVPGGTEAFF TGTGCCAGCAGCCCCGTCCCGGGGGGGACTGAAGCTTTCTTT
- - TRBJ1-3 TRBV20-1 CSAGQGNTIYF TGCAGTGCTGGACAGGGAAACACCATATATTTT
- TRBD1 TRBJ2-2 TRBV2 CASRQQGARTGELFF TGTGCCAGCAGGCAACAGGGGGCGCGCACCGGGGAGCTGTTTTTT
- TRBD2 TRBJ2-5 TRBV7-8 CASSHKYGTTRVRETQYF TGTGCCAGCAGCCACAAATACGGGACTACTAGGGTTCGAGAGACCCAGTACTTC